One sample yielded the 25 T cell receptor beta chains listed below, sequenced in a study of cytomegalovirus exposure and HLA in healthy donors. The data were produced by immunoSEQ multiplex PCR, yet TCRdb's version contains in-frame clones alone and is incomplete. The sample lists about 330,000 clones, 80% to 90% seen once, with 0.7% to 0.85% in the top ten. Sequenced material: PBMCs. These TCRs come from a woman between 18 and 29 years old in good health and CMV-seronegative.

CDR3 DNA sequence: TGTGCCAGCAGAAGGGGGGGGAACACTGAAGCTTTCTTT. Protein sequence: CASRRGGNTEAFF. The V and J genes are TRBV25-1 and TRBJ1-1; perhaps TRBD1 as D (6 bases). This CDR3 region has 13 residues. CDR1 is MGHDK and CDR2 is SYGVNS in the germline V gene. V was pared by 6 bases and J by 1 base, with 9 bases between.

This clone was observed a single time. This chain connects TRBV27 to TRBJ2-3; a possible D gene is TRBD1 (5 bases). The CDR3 consists of 15 residues. Germline lookup yields CDR1 MNHEY and CDR2 SMNVEV (reference sequence). Trimming removed 2 bases at V and 5 bases at J, with 14 bases between. This CDR3 reads CASSLRQTIGDTQYF. The DNA for the CDR3 is TGTGCCAGCAGTTTAAGACAGACCATTGGAGATACGCAGTATTTT.

The genes are TRBV7-9 and TRBJ2-7; 10 bases agree with TRBD2. Trimming cost V 5 bases and J 6 bases; bases outside gene matches: 10. From germline, CDR1 is SEHNR and CDR2 FQNEAQ (reference sequence). This CDR3 contains 15 residues. CDR3 nucleotide sequence: TGTGCCAGCAGCCCCTTTGTTAGCGGGAGGTCCGAGCAGTACTTC. Residues: CASSPFVSGRSEQYF.

The CDR3: CASSLGSQDEQYF. The CDR3 coding sequence is TGTGCCAGCAGCTTAGGGTCTCAGGACGAGCAGTACTTC. J is TRBJ2-7 and V is TRBV28; D uncertain. Trimming removed 6 bases from V and 5 bases from J, with 14 bases in between. The CDR3 is 13 residues long. The V gene's germline CDR1 is MDHEN and CDR2 SYDVKM.

A note on this clone: A junction boundary mismatches the germline segment, possibly from a read error. The V call is TRBV2, the J call TRBJ2-3; 8 bases map to TRBD1. In germline, CDR1 is SNHLY, CDR2 FYNNEI. The CDR3 runs to 12 residues. For the CDR3, the DNA is TGTGCCAGCAGTGAACGGCAGGGGGCTGTGAATTTT. This gives the protein CASSERQGAVNF.

The chain uses TRBV29-1 and TRBJ2-5; 8 bases map to TRBD1. In germline, CDR1 is SQVTM, CDR2 ANQGSEA. Germline trimming cut 7 bases from V and 5 bases from J; bases unmatched to any gene: 6. The CDR3 is made up of 12 amino acids. The CDR3 DNA follows: TGCAGCGCCGGGACAGGAGGTGAGACCCAGTACTTC. Its translation is CSAGTGGETQYF. The full variable domain, completed using reference TRBV29-1 and TRBJ2-5, is SAVISQKPSRDICQRGTSLTIQCQVDSQVTMMFWYRQQPGQSLTLIATANQGSEATYESGFVIDKFPISRPNLTFSTLTVSNMSPEDSSIYLCSAGTGGETQYFGPGTRLLVL.

The chain links TRBV27 to TRBJ1-2, with TRBD1 identical over 9 bases. CDR3 length: 18 amino acids. The germline V gene has CDR1 MNHEY and CDR2 SMNVEV (reference sequence). V shed 4 bases, J shed 2 bases, and the junction held 14 bases outside the gene matches. The DNA of the CDR3 is TGTGCCAGCAGTTACAAGAGTCCGGGACAGGGATTGAACTATGGCTACACCTTC. This codes for CASSYKSPGQGLNYGYTF.

With respect to this clone: One end of the junction fails to match germline, which may point to a read error. The chain carries TRBV7-9 and TRBJ2-3; 9 positions match TRBD1. Germline V gene sequence: CDR1 SEHNR, CDR2 FQNEAQ (reference sequence). The CDR3 is made up of 16 amino acids. The DNA for the CDR3 is TGTGCCAGCAGCGTAGCCGGGACAGGGTTTCGGGATACGCAGTATTTT. Translating gives CASSVAGTGFRDTQYF. The complete variable domain, with remaining parts taken from reference TRBV7-9 and TRBJ2-3, reads DTGVSQNPRHKITKRGQNVTFRCDPISEHNRLYWYRQTLGQGPEFLTYFQNEAQLEKSRLLSDRFSAERPKGSFSTLEIQRTEQGDSAMYLCASSVAGTGFRDTQYFGPGTRLTVL.

Here the CDR3 DNA reads TGTGCCAGCAGCCTAGGGGCCACAGATACGCAGTATTTT. Residues: CASSLGATDTQYF. The V and J genes are TRBV7-6 and TRBJ2-3; D possibly corresponds to TRBD1 (5 bases). V lost 5 bases to trimming and J lost 2 bases, with 8 bases between them. Germline CDR1 and CDR2: SGHVS and FNYEAQ. CDR3 length: 13 residues.

The chain recombines TRBV6-1 with TRBJ1-4; 9 nucleotides line up with TRBD1. Trimming cost V 6 bases and J 6 bases; bases outside gene matches: 5. The CDR3 extends over 14 amino acids. Germline CDR1 is MNHNS and CDR2 is SASEGT. The DNA of the CDR3 is TGTGCCAGCAGGGAGGGACAGGGTTATGAAAAACTGTTTTTT. Its protein is CASREGQGYEKLFF.

The J gene is TRBJ1-5, the V gene TRBV7-2; 10 bases are a match to TRBD1. This CDR3 region has 16 residues. After removal of 0 bases from V and 4 bases from J, the junction contained 3 bases not matched to a gene. Germline assignment: CDR1 SGHTA and CDR2 FQGNSA. DNA of the CDR3: TGTGCCAGCAGCTTAGCGGGACAGGGGCGGAATCAGCCCCAGCATTTT. This sequence encodes CASSLAGQGRNQPQHF.

This clone has a handful of counts. V is TRBV9 and J is TRBJ2-7, with 12 bases aligning to TRBD2. The germline V gene encodes CDR1 SGDLS and CDR2 YYNGEE. There are 15 residues in the CDR3. J was trimmed by 5 bases and V by 4 bases; bases with no gene match: 7. Written as DNA, the CDR3 is TGTGCCAGCAGCACGACTAGCGGGAGATTCCACGAGCAGTACTTC. It is translated as CASSTTSGRFHEQYF.

The rearrangement links TRBV5-1 to TRBJ2-1; 9 nucleotides agree with TRBD1. The trim removed 5 bases at V and 4 bases at J, leaving 10 bases unmatched. The CDR3 runs 16 residues. Germline loops: CDR1 SGHRS, CDR2 YFSETQ. The DNA for the CDR3 is TGCGCCAGCAGTAGGTTACAGGGGGCCCCTTACAATGAGCAGTTCTTC. Protein product: CASSRLQGAPYNEQFF.

This rearrangement joins TRBV10-3 to TRBJ1-1, with D possibly TRBD1 on 6 matching bases. CDR1 is ENHRY, CDR2 SYGVKD, per germline. The CDR3 runs 14 residues. V was clipped by 10 bases and J by 0 bases, with 15 bases between them. CDR3 protein: CATQRTEMNTEAFF. The DNA for the CDR3 is TGTGCCACCCAGAGGACAGAGATGAACACTGAAGCTTTCTTT.

The chain carries TRBV5-1 and TRBJ1-5; 7 positions agree with TRBD1. The V gene end was trimmed by 3 bases and the J gene end by 3 bases; junction bases not matched to a gene: 6. The CDR3 runs to 15 residues. The germline CDR1 and CDR2 sequences are SGHRS and YFSETQ. CDR3 sequence (DNA): TGCGCCAGCAGCTCGACAGGGCTCTACAATCAGCCCCAGCATTTT. This sequence encodes CASSSTGLYNQPQHF.

For the CDR3, the DNA is TGTGCCAGCAGCTTACGACTAGCGGGAATGGAATACGAGCAGTACTTC. Protein: CASSLRLAGMEYEQYF. The rearrangement links TRBV13 to TRBJ2-7; 11 bases line up with TRBD2. This CDR3 has 16 residues. J lost 4 bases, V lost 2 bases, and 7 bases had no gene match. CDR1 and CDR2 from the germline V gene are PRHDT and FYEKMQ (reference sequence).

The gene calls are TRBV7-9 and TRBJ2-7, with 9 bases matching TRBD2. V lost 7 bases to trimming and J lost 3 bases; unmatched junction nucleotides: 7. Germline V CDR1 and CDR2: SEHNR, FQNEAQ (reference sequence). The length of the CDR3 is 14 residues. The chain's CDR3 is CASNPSGIIYEQYF. In nucleotides, the CDR3 is TGTGCCAGCAACCCTAGCGGGATAATCTACGAGCAGTACTTC.

The gene calls are TRBV5-1 and TRBJ2-5, with D maybe TRBD2 (5 bases). Germline V lookup: CDR1 SGHRS, CDR2 YFSETQ. V shed 2 bases and J shed 4 bases, with 12 bases lying between them. CDR3 size: 14 residues. CDR3 in amino acids: CASSFGVPPETQYF. In DNA form, the CDR3 reads TGCGCCAGCAGCTTCGGGGTGCCCCCAGAGACCCAGTACTTC.

The gene calls are TRBV7-2 and TRBJ1-5; D gene ambiguous. The CDR3 runs 14 residues. Trimming cost V 3 bases and J 5 bases, with 11 bases left between them. Germline CDR1 SGHTA, CDR2 FQGNSA. The CDR3 region has the DNA TGTGCCAGCAGCTTCACGAACTCGGATCAGCCCCAGCATTTT. Protein product: CASSFTNSDQPQHF.

V is TRBV5-1 and J is TRBJ2-5; no definite D call. The germline V gene encodes CDR1 SGHRS and CDR2 YFSETQ. The CDR3 sequence is 15 residues long. Trimming removed 7 bases from V and 1 base from J, with 17 bases in between. CDR3 protein: CASCTMEPPQETQYF. The CDR3 bases are TGCGCCAGCTGTACGATGGAGCCTCCCCAAGAGACCCAGTACTTC.

V gene TRBV4-1 combines with J gene TRBJ2-2; TRBD1 might be the D (6 bases). The ends were cut back, 1 base at V and 1 base at J, with 10 bases in the middle. The germline gives CDR1 MGHRA, CDR2 YSYEKL. This CDR3 is 16 amino acids long. As DNA, the CDR3 is TGCGCCAGCAGCCAAGGACAGGCGATGAACACCGGGGAGCTGTTTTTT. Translation gives CASSQGQAMNTGELFF.

This sequence joins TRBV7-2 and TRBJ2-4, with 10 bases fitting TRBD2. There are 17 residues in the CDR3. The junction had 13 bases not matched to a gene; V was cut back by 1 base and J by 10 bases. Looked up from germline, CDR1 is SGHTA and CDR2 is FQGNSA. In DNA form, the CDR3 reads TGTGCCAGCAGCTTAGGAATAGCGGGAGGTCCCAATGAGATTCAGTACTTC. Protein product: CASSLGIAGGPNEIQYF.

The chain couples TRBV11-2 to TRBJ2-5; D is possibly TRBD2 (7 bases). The germline V gene encodes CDR1 SGHAT and CDR2 FQNNGV. The V and J ends lost 2 bases and 1 base respectively, with 14 bases between them. This CDR3 contains 16 residues. In DNA, the CDR3 is TGTGCCAGCAGCTTACGAGGGAGGGGGATCCAAGAGACCCAGTACTTC. It is translated as CASSLRGRGIQETQYF. Drawing the rest from reference TRBV11-2 and TRBJ2-5, the complete variable domain is EAGVAQSPRYKIIEKRQSVAFWCNPISGHATLYWYQQILGQGPKLLIQFQNNGVVDDSQLPKDRFSAERLKGVDSTLKIQPAKLEDSAVYLCASSLRGRGIQETQYFGPGTRLLVL.

The chain recombines TRBV19 with TRBJ1-4, with 8 bases that match TRBD1. With V trimmed by 7 bases and J by 8 bases, 9 bases remained unmatched. The germline V gene has CDR1 LNHDA and CDR2 SQIVND (reference sequence). This CDR3 has 14 residues. CDR3 DNA sequence: TGTGCCAGTAACCCGACAGGGGAGGGAGAAAAACTGTTTTTT. Protein sequence: CASNPTGEGEKLFF.

The rearrangement links TRBV18 to TRBJ1-5; 11 nucleotides match TRBD1. This CDR3 spans 16 amino acids. V shed 6 bases and J 6 bases; nucleotides not matched to a gene: 10. CDR1 is KGHSH, CDR2 LQKENI, per germline. The CDR3 coding sequence is TGTGCCAGCTCCCCGGGACAGGGGGTAGGGGTTCAGCCCCAGCATTTT. Translated: CASSPGQGVGVQPQHF.